The 6 T cell receptor beta chains presented below share a single source sample, sequenced in a study of cytomegalovirus exposure and HLA in healthy donors (TCRdb year 2017). Receptors were amplified or captured by the immunoSEQ multiplex PCR assay. For the multiplex PCR, a mixture combining 60 forward primers for TCR Vbeta segments and 13 reverse primers for TCR Jbeta segments was used. Entries here come from immuneACCESS through TCRdb and include only in-frame sequences with V and J called. Some clones fail to appear in such tables; in the studies checked, an unresolved V gene covers under half of the shortfall, and the cause of the remainder is unknown. Present in this sample are approximately 160,000 clones, about three quarters of which were seen just once. The ten largest clonotypes hold roughly 2.6% of the sample. The sequenced sample was PBMCs. The receptors come from a woman in her 40s in good health and CMV-seropositive.

The J gene is TRBJ2-1, the V gene TRBV11-2; D is perhaps TRBD2 (6 bases). The CDR3 extends over 14 amino acids. V gave up 2 bases and J gave up 8 bases, with 13 bases separating them. Germline CDR1 is SGHAT and CDR2 is FQNNGV. In DNA form, the CDR3 reads TGTGCCAGCAGCTTAACCGGGGGTACGGATGAGCAGTTCTTC. Amino acid sequence: CASSLTGGTDEQFF. Drawing the rest from reference TRBV11-2 and TRBJ2-1, the complete variable domain is EAGVAQSPRYKIIEKRQSVAFWCNPISGHATLYWYQQILGQGPKLLIQFQNNGVVDDSQLPKDRFSAERLKGVDSTLKIQPAKLEDSAVYLCASSLTGGTDEQFFGPGTRLTVL.

V and J are TRBV10-3 and TRBJ2-2; 11 bases fit TRBD2. The ends lost 8 bases at V and 6 bases at J; junction bases unmatched: 2. Germline-derived CDR1 and CDR2 are ENHRY and SYGVKD. This CDR3 comprises 13 residues. As DNA, the CDR3 is TGTGCCATCGCACTAGCGGGAGCCGGGGAGCTGTTTTTT. Translated: CAIALAGAGELFF.

This clone has a single count. This sample also contains other DNA sequences that code for the same CDR3. The chain combines TRBV5-1 with TRBJ1-2; 8 nucleotides align to TRBD1. Trimming took 2 bases from V and 7 from J; bases not matched to a gene: 4. The CDR3 runs to 13 residues. Germline CDR1 is SGHRS and CDR2 is YFSETQ. The CDR3 loop is CASSFGQGGGYTF. The CDR3 region has the DNA TGCGCCAGCAGCTTTGGACAGGGTGGTGGCTACACCTTC.

The J gene is TRBJ1-3, the V gene TRBV21-1. TRBV21-1 is listed as a pseudogene. This CDR3 region has 12 residues. CDR3 loop: CASVSSGNTIYF. As DNA, the CDR3 is TGTGCCAGCGTTAGCTCTGGAAACACCATATATTTT.

The CDR3 nucleotides are TGTGCCAGTACCAGGGGTTTGGGTTTCAACACTGAAGCTTTCTTT. The encoded protein is CASTRGLGFNTEAFF. The chain couples TRBV19 to TRBJ1-1, with TRBD1 as a possible D gene (6 bases). In germline, CDR1 is LNHDA, CDR2 SQIVND (reference sequence). Trimming stripped 7 bases from V and 2 bases from J, with 17 bases between. The CDR3 is made up of 15 amino acids.

V gene TRBV4-3 combines with J gene TRBJ2-7; possibly TRBD2 for D (5 bases). Trimming pared 0 bases from V and 6 bases from J, leaving 15 bases between. This CDR3 comprises 15 residues. Germline V CDR1 and CDR2: LGHNA, YSLEER. CDR3 residues: CASSQDRIARSEQYF. DNA for the CDR3: TGCGCCAGCAGCCAAGATCGGATAGCGCGGTCCGAGCAGTACTTC.